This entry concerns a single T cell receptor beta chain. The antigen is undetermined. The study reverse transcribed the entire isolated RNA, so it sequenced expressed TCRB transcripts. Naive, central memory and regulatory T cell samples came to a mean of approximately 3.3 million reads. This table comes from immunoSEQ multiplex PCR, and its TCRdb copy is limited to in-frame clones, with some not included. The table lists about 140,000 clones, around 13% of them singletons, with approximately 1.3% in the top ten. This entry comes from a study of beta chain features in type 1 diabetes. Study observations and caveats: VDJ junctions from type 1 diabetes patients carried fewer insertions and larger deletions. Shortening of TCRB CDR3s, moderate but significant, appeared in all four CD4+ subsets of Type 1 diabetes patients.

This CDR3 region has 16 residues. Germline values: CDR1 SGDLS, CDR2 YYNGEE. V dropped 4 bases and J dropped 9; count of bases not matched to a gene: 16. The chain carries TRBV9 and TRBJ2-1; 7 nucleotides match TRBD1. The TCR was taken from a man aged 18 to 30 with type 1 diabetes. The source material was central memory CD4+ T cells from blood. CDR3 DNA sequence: TGTGCCAGCAGCCAGAGGGGGACAGCCCCTACCGGTGAGCAGTTCTTC. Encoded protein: CASSQRGTAPTGEQFF. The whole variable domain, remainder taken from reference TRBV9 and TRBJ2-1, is DSGVTQTPKHLITATGQRVTLRCSPRSGDLSVYWYQQSLDQGLQFLIQYYNGEERAKGNILERFSAQQFPDLHSELNLSSLELGDSALYFCASSQRGTAPTGEQFFGPGTRLTVL.